The clone carrying this T cell receptor beta chain has at least ten counts. Its antigen is unknown. This record comes from a study of type 1 regulatory T cells. As for the study in general: An in vitro protocol generated T-allo10, a Tr1-enriched, alloantigen-specific CD4 T cell product. The study's findings and limits: Compared with non-type 1 regulatory T cells, type 1 regulatory T cells showed a more restricted TCR repertoire.

The V end was cut by 4 bases, the J end by 0 bases, with 8 bases between. Looked up from germline, CDR1 is SGHRS and CDR2 is YFSETQ. This CDR3 has 14 residues. TCRdb called the reads again in MiXCR, with one record for every CDR3 protein. The sample includes about 42,000 distinct CDR3 sequences, 9.5% to 15% of them seen just once. The material sequenced was cultured non-Tr1 T cells, either the whole culture or a sorted T cell fraction (not recorded which). The rearrangement joins TRBV5-1 to TRBJ2-1; D unclear. The source of this sequence is a human donor in good health. The CDR3 DNA reads TGCGCCAGCAGCCGCCCCAGCTCCTACAATGAGCAGTTCTTC. Translation: CASSRPSSYNEQFF.